The rows below give T cell receptor beta chains drawn from one sample of a study of cytomegalovirus exposure and HLA in healthy donors. This table comes from immunoSEQ multiplex PCR, and its TCRdb copy is limited to in-frame clones, with some not included. The profile covers about 79,000 clones, with 93% appearing a single time and about 3.8% taken by the ten largest. Sample: PBMCs. These receptor sequences come from a woman in her thirties in good health and CMV-seronegative. CDR3s include the opening cysteine and the closing phenylalanine or tryptophan. Only some rows state a clone size, as once, few, many or a class for expanded clones.

cdr3_aa: CAWSIQGNTEAFF; clone_size: NA; v_call: TRBV30
cdr3_aa: CASSLAKGPGDEQYF; clone_size: NA; v_call: TRBV5-1
cdr3_aa: CASRPQAGTGLYEQYF; clone_size: NA; v_call: TRBV2
cdr3_aa: CASKRENYGYTF; clone_size: NA; v_call: TRBV28
cdr3_aa: CASSLGSNEQFF; clone_size: NA; v_call: TRBV7-9
cdr3_aa: CASSLFAGGENTIYF; clone_size: once; v_call: TRBV28
cdr3_aa: CASSSSRDTQYF; clone_size: NA; v_call: TRBV18
cdr3_aa: CASSPPLAGGSRNEQFF; clone_size: NA; v_call: TRBV9
cdr3_aa: CASSLAPGGGGEETQYF; clone_size: once; v_call: TRBV5-1
cdr3_aa: CASSQDYAETSVIQYF; clone_size: NA; v_call: TRBV4-2
cdr3_aa: CASSPYSLDTEAFF; clone_size: NA; v_call: TRBV7-9
cdr3_aa: CASSFTGANYGYTF; clone_size: NA; v_call: TRBV7-9
cdr3_aa: CASSLRRGGSNQPQHF; clone_size: NA; v_call: TRBV27
cdr3_aa: CASSVDTETVSGNTIYF; clone_size: NA; v_call: TRBV9
cdr3_aa: CSPPGFGYTF; clone_size: once; v_call: TRBV20-1
cdr3_aa: CASSDGRGPVTGELFF; clone_size: NA; v_call: TRBV2
cdr3_aa: CASSTGNRKAFF; clone_size: NA; v_call: TRBV6-5
cdr3_aa: CASKDRGLENEQFF; clone_size: once; v_call: TRBV7-9
cdr3_aa: CASSFTAKGANVLTF; clone_size: NA; v_call: TRBV5-8
cdr3_aa: CASRLNDPGDF; clone_size: NA; v_call: TRBV2
cdr3_aa: CASSDQGAGNTEAFF; clone_size: few; v_call: TRBV5-1
cdr3_aa: CASSYYSNTEAFF; clone_size: NA; v_call: TRBV6-6
cdr3_aa: CASGARLAGGYEQYF; clone_size: NA; v_call: TRBV12-5
cdr3_aa: CATSRVERQNEQFF; clone_size: NA; v_call: TRBV15
cdr3_aa: CASSLSPDRSKGYTF; clone_size: NA; v_call: TRBV7-3
cdr3_aa: CASSLRESDNEQYF; clone_size: NA; v_call: TRBV7-9
cdr3_aa: CATSAGGRDTQYF; clone_size: once; v_call: TRBV15
cdr3_aa: CASSLGGTGSSYNEQFF; clone_size: few; v_call: TRBV11-3
cdr3_aa: CASSQGQGPYGYTF; clone_size: NA; v_call: TRBV4-3
cdr3_aa: CASSLGTDIYEQYF; clone_size: NA; v_call: TRBV5-1
cdr3_aa: CASSLLSSTNEKLFF; clone_size: medium-sized; v_call: TRBV27
cdr3_aa: CASSVGNSGNNEQFF; clone_size: NA; v_call: TRBV9
cdr3_aa: CASSHENGLAGGIEQFF; clone_size: NA; v_call: TRBV18
cdr3_aa: CASSVEGEDRAEAFF; clone_size: NA; v_call: TRBV9
cdr3_aa: CAWSTDRGQPQHF; clone_size: NA; v_call: TRBV30
cdr3_aa: CASSPMDYEQFF; clone_size: NA; v_call: TRBV9
cdr3_aa: CAIKGRTGYDEQYF; clone_size: NA; v_call: TRBV10-3
cdr3_aa: CASSPGQGASWDEQYF; clone_size: NA; v_call: TRBV7-9
cdr3_aa: CASRPSGRAPEQFF; clone_size: NA; v_call: TRBV6-4
cdr3_aa: CTSSQAFIRTSGSWRETQYF; clone_size: NA; v_call: TRBV1
cdr3_aa: CASSLLAGGNNEQFF; clone_size: NA; v_call: TRBV5-1
cdr3_aa: CASSEVGRGNYGYTF; clone_size: NA; v_call: TRBV2
cdr3_aa: CASSIEGQGIHEQYF; clone_size: NA; v_call: TRBV19
cdr3_aa: CASSLESGPEAFF; clone_size: NA; v_call: TRBV7-9
cdr3_aa: CASSEATRASGYTF; clone_size: NA; v_call: TRBV6-1
cdr3_aa: CASSTTDRARQPQHF; clone_size: NA; v_call: TRBV19
cdr3_aa: CASSTNGLTYEQYF; clone_size: NA; v_call: TRBV9
cdr3_aa: CASSSGTSGREQFF; clone_size: once; v_call: TRBV7-8
cdr3_aa: CASSGGQGRTNTEAFF; clone_size: NA; v_call: TRBV19
cdr3_aa: CASQGQYTEAFF; clone_size: NA; v_call: TRBV6-5
cdr3_aa: CASSPLSYGYTF; clone_size: NA; v_call: TRBV11-2
cdr3_aa: CASSKRIPGTGVEGDQPQHF; clone_size: NA; v_call: TRBV19
cdr3_aa: CASSPTSGGALNIQYF; clone_size: NA; v_call: TRBV28
cdr3_aa: CASSFGLGGTEAFF; clone_size: NA; v_call: TRBV28
cdr3_aa: CASSFRAQNSPLHF; clone_size: NA; v_call: TRBV6-5